Listed here are 6 T cell receptor beta chains from one sample, sequenced in a study. TCRdb used MiXCR to reprocess the 5' RACE reads, holding one entry per CDR3 protein. The repertoire holds some 45,000 distinct CDR3 sequences, with roughly 28% as singletons. Sequenced: naive CD4+ T cells sorted from blood. Noted subset: naive CD4+ T cells, CD4+CD45RA+CD25-. The receptors come from a female donor with breast cancer.

V and J are TRBV9 and TRBJ1-1; the D gene is possibly TRBD1 (5 bases). Trimming cost V 0 bases and J 5 bases, with 11 bases left between them. This CDR3 is 14 amino acids long. Germline CDR1 reads SGDLS; CDR2 reads YYNGEE. The CDR3 loop is CASSVGGTVTEAFF. The CDR3 DNA reads as TGTGCCAGCAGCGTAGGGGGGACGGTGACTGAAGCTTTCTTT.

The gene calls are TRBV30 and TRBJ1-1; D not resolved. CDR1 and CDR2 from the germline V gene are GTSNPN and SVGIG (reference sequence). This CDR3 has 12 residues. This CDR3 is CARAGRNTEAFF. CDR3 in DNA: TGTGCTCGGGCGGGAAGGAACACTGAAGCTTTCTTT.

This clonotype was counted many times. The chain has TRBV20-1 and TRBJ2-6, with D perhaps TRBD2 (5 bases). Germline CDR1 is DFQATT and CDR2 is SNEGSKA (reference sequence). V lost 0 bases to trimming and J lost 0 bases, with 15 bases between them. This CDR3 has 18 amino acids. The CDR3 protein is CSARDRGPSSSGANVLTF. The CDR3 bases are TGCAGTGCTAGAGATCGAGGGCCCAGTAGCTCTGGGGCCAACGTCCTGACTTTC.

The rearrangement links TRBV11-3 to TRBJ2-1; 12 bases map to TRBD2. The CDR3 totals 15 residues. Germline CDR1 reads SGHNT; CDR2 reads YENEEA. V trimming: 1 base; J trimming: 10 bases; junction bases outside the gene matches: 5. The CDR3 sequence is CASSLGLAGVGEQFF. The DNA for the CDR3 is TGTGCCAGCAGCTTAGGACTAGCGGGAGTAGGAGAGCAGTTCTTC.

The chain employs TRBV7-6 and TRBJ2-2; 8 bases match TRBD2. The junction had 11 bases not matched to a gene; V was cut back by 5 bases and J by 6 bases. Germline V gene data show CDR1 as SGHVS and CDR2 as FNYEAQ. This CDR3 is built from 16 residues. The CDR3 here is CASSTRSGTDAGELFF. The CDR3 DNA reads as TGTGCCAGCAGCACACGTAGCGGGACGGACGCCGGGGAGCTGTTTTTT.

The chain links TRBV7-2 to TRBJ2-3, with TRBD2 matching over 8 bases. Germline V CDR1 and CDR2: SGHTA, FQGNSA. Trimming at V came to 6 bases and at J to 1 base, leaving 6 bases not matched to a gene. The CDR3 covers 15 residues. The chain's CDR3 is CASRGTSAGTDTQYF. The DNA for the CDR3 is TGTGCCAGCAGAGGGACTAGTGCGGGCACAGATACGCAGTATTTT.